A selection of T cell receptor beta chains follows, all from one sample in a study of lymphopenia after photon versus proton radiotherapy. The data were produced by immunoSEQ multiplex PCR, yet TCRdb's version contains in-frame clones alone and is incomplete. The data contain tens of thousands of clones, roughly 80% of them singletons. The sample here was peripheral blood, taken from a patient treated with proton-based radiotherapy. These receptors all come from a woman aged 70 to 79 with pancreatic cancer. Both conserved end residues are part of each CDR3. Each record gives: J gene, D gene, clone size, V gene, CDR3 protein, CDR3 DNA. A D gene is named only where the DNA matches it firmly. Rows may omit the clone size; those that give it use once, few, many or a size class.

TRBJ2-5	-	few	TRBV21-1	CATPGLAGGLQETQYF	TGTGCCACCCCCGGACTAGCGGGAGGCCTCCAAGAGACCCAGTACTTC
TRBJ2-4	TRBD2	-	TRBV27	CASSLSGRGEDIQYF	TGTGCCAGCAGTCTCAGCGGGAGGGGTGAGGACATTCAGTACTTC
TRBJ2-7	-	once	TRBV18	CASSPALGRDWSYEQYF	TGTGCCAGCTCACCAGCGCTCGGACGGGACTGGTCCTACGAGCAGTACTTC
TRBJ1-1	-	-	TRBV6-5	CASTDAGRNTEAFF	TGTGCCAGCACCGACGCTGGGAGGAACACTGAAGCTTTCTTT
TRBJ2-7	TRBD2	-	TRBV29-1	CSATASGRTYEQYF	TGCAGCGCAACAGCTAGCGGGAGGACCTACGAGCAGTACTTC
TRBJ2-5	-	-	TRBV4-1	CASSQDPSRIKSETQYF	TGCGCCAGCAGCCAAGATCCTTCACGGATCAAGTCAGAGACCCAGTACTTC
TRBJ2-1	TRBD2	-	TRBV19	CASSIGLVANEQFF	TGTGCCAGTAGTATCGGACTAGTTGCGAATGAGCAGTTCTTC
TRBJ2-7	-	few	TRBV11-3	CASSPPGSYEQYF	TGTGCCAGCAGCCCGCCCGGTTCCTACGAGCAGTACTTC
TRBJ2-3	-	-	TRBV7-2	CASSLQRAKGEPQYF	TGTGCCAGCAGCTTACAACGGGCCAAAGGGGAGCCGCAGTATTTT
TRBJ2-4	-	-	TRBV27	CASSLPDKNIQYF	TGTGCCAGCAGTCTCCCTGACAAAAACATTCAGTACTTC
TRBJ2-1	-	-	TRBV5-1	CASSFGVTEQFF	TGCGCCAGCAGCTTTGGGGTTACTGAGCAGTTCTTC
TRBJ2-2	TRBD2	once	TRBV6-1	CASSWTSGNTGELFF	TGTGCCAGCAGTTGGACTAGCGGGAACACCGGGGAGCTGTTTTTT
TRBJ2-5	-	-	TRBV6-1	CASSATVETQYF	TGTGCCAGCAGTGCTACTGTAGAGACCCAGTACTTC
TRBJ1-4	-	-	TRBV19	CASSIETGRTAATNEKLFF	TGTGCCAGTAGTATAGAAACGGGCAGGACAGCAGCAACTAATGAAAAACTGTTTTTT
TRBJ2-2	-	-	TRBV6-5	CVVARQAANTGELFF	TGTGTCGTAGCCCGACAGGCTGCGAACACCGGGGAGCTGTTTTTT
TRBJ2-7	-	-	TRBV7-2	CASSLSRAADEQYF	TGTGCCAGCAGCTTATCTCGGGCGGCCGACGAGCAGTACTTC
TRBJ2-2	-	-	TRBV19	CASSPRERNTGELFF	TGTGCCAGTAGCCCCAGGGAGAGGAACACCGGGGAGCTGTTTTTT
TRBJ1-1	-	-	TRBV7-9	CASSLGADSDSKAFF	TGTGCCAGCAGCTTAGGTGCGGATTCTGACTCGAAGGCTTTCTTT
TRBJ1-2	-	-	TRBV6-4	CANRGRTVRCYGYTF	TGTGCCAACCGCGGTCGGACAGTACGATGCTATGGCTACACCTTC
TRBJ1-3	-	few	TRBV19	CASSTRNRALISGNTIYF	TGTGCCAGTAGTACCCGCAACAGAGCCCTTATCTCTGGAAACACCATATATTTT
TRBJ2-1	TRBD1	-	TRBV23-1	CASSQSHRGLGNEQFF	TGCGCCAGCAGTCAATCCCACAGGGGGTTGGGCAATGAGCAGTTCTTC
TRBJ2-5	-	-	TRBV27	CASSSRAGETQYF	TGTGCCAGCAGTTCCCGGGCGGGGGAGACCCAGTACTTC
TRBJ2-4	-	-	TRBV7-2	CASSLVGQRDIQYF	TGTGCCAGCAGCCTCGTTGGACAGAGGGACATTCAGTACTTC
TRBJ1-1	-	-	TRBV21-1	CASSRGQHTEAFF	TGTGCCAGCAGCAGAGGACAGCACACTGAAGCTTTCTTT
TRBJ2-4	TRBD1	-	TRBV5-1	CASSVGQSAKNIQYF	TGCGCCAGCAGCGTGGGACAGTCGGCCAAAAACATTCAGTACTTC
TRBJ2-6	TRBD1	-	TRBV19	CASTPGTAGANVLTF	TGTGCCAGTACCCCGGGGACAGCTGGGGCCAACGTCCTGACTTTC
TRBJ2-7	TRBD2	-	TRBV28	CASNPSGSSYEQYF	TGTGCCAGCAACCCTAGCGGGAGCTCCTACGAGCAGTACTTC
TRBJ2-7	-	few	TRBV12-5	CASGIHGEQYF	TGTGCTAGTGGTATTCATGGCGAGCAGTACTTC